One and the same sample provided the 18 T cell receptor beta chains below, sequenced in a study of T cells expressing NK-cell markers. Using the 5' RACE reads, TCRdb records one entry per CDR3 protein without DNA. The sample table includes about 460,000 distinct CDR3 sequences. The sequencing sample was made of blood T cells: a sorted CD56 or NKG2C T cell subset, CD4+ or CD8+ T cells, or bulk PBMC T cells (not recorded which). Receptors originate from a woman aged 45-65 years in good health.

CDR3: CAISESRLAGDTGELFF. This chain links TRBV10-3 with TRBJ2-2; absent DNA, TCRdb's TRBD2 call cannot be checked. The CDR3 extends over 17 amino acids. The V gene's germline CDR1 is ENHRY and CDR2 SYGVKD.

The chain uses TRBV23-1 and TRBJ2-5; absent DNA, TCRdb's TRBD1 call cannot be checked. TRBV23-1 carries the ORF label, with uncertain function. The CDR3 covers 12 residues. The CDR3 loop reads CATRQGQETQYF.

The rearrangement links TRBV20-1 to TRBJ2-2; TCRdb's assignment of TRBD1 cannot be checked, as there is no DNA. Germline CDR1 is DFQATT and CDR2 is SNEGSKA (reference sequence). The CDR3 totals 13 residues. The CDR3 reads CSARTVGAGELFF.

The chain joins TRBV7-8 to TRBJ2-6; the TCRdb call, TRBD1, lacks DNA for checking. Per germline, CDR1 SGHVS and CDR2 FQNEAQ. The CDR3 loop spans 19 amino acids. CDR3 sequence: CASTVKTGQGVYGANVLTF.

CDR3: CASIITGGAGKAFF. The chain uses TRBV12-3 or TRBV12-4 and TRBJ1-1; with no DNA, the TCRdb D assignment of TRBD1 cannot be verified. The CDR3 sequence is 14 residues long.

The gene calls are TRBV7-9 and TRBJ2-6; the TCRdb call, TRBD1, lacks DNA for checking. The CDR3 is made up of 17 amino acids. Germline V gene lookup returns CDR1 SEHNR and CDR2 FQNEAQ (reference sequence). The CDR3 sequence: CASSPPTGLNGANVLTF. The entire variable domain, with the rest obtained from reference TRBV7-9 and TRBJ2-6, is as follows: DTGVSQNPRHKITKRGQNVTFRCDPISEHNRLYWYRQTLGQGPEFLTYFQNEAQLEKSRLLSDRFSAERPKGSFSTLEIQRTEQGDSAMYLCASSPPTGLNGANVLTFGAGSRLTVL.

The chain has TRBV3-1 and TRBJ2-1. CDR1 and CDR2 (germline): LGHDT, YNNKEL (reference sequence). The length of the CDR3 is 12 residues. CDR3: CASSQDTAGQFF.

J is TRBJ1-2 and V is TRBV19. The V gene's germline CDR1 is LNHDA and CDR2 SQIVND (reference sequence). The CDR3 length is 12 residues. The CDR3 spells CATAQRHYGYTF.

V gene TRBV20-1 combines with J gene TRBJ2-2; TCRdb indicates TRBD1, and absent DNA this call remains unverified. This CDR3 region has 13 residues. The germline V gene has CDR1 DFQATT and CDR2 SNEGSKA (reference sequence). The CDR3: CSGGQGNTGELFF.

The chain uses TRBV3-1 and TRBJ2-3; TCRdb designates TRBD1, a call that cannot be tested without DNA. The germline CDR1 and CDR2 sequences are LGHDT and YNNKEL (reference sequence). The CDR3 consists of 16 residues. The CDR3 loop is CASSQDGQGAGDTQYF.

The chain couples TRBV27 to TRBJ2-1; as DNA is missing, the TRBD2 call by TCRdb cannot be tested. CDR1 is MNHEY and CDR2 is SMNVEV in the germline V gene (reference sequence). This CDR3 is built from 14 residues. The CDR3 spells CASSSGLVFNEQFF.

The chain recombines TRBV3-1 with TRBJ1-1; the TRBD1 assignment by TCRdb is unverifiable without DNA. CDR1 LGHDT and CDR2 YNNKEL come from the germline V gene (reference sequence). The CDR3 covers 17 residues. CDR3 in amino acids: CASSWRQGDFMNTEAFF. Based on the CDR3 plus reference TRBV3-1 and TRBJ1-1, the full variable domain is DTAVSQTPKYLVTQMGNDKSIKCEQNLGHDTMYWYKQDSKKFLKIMFSYNNKELIINETVPNRFSPKSPDKAHLNLHINSLELGDSAVYFCASSWRQGDFMNTEAFFGQGTRLTVV.

V and J are TRBV5-6 and TRBJ2-7; TCRdb's D gene call, TRBD2, goes unchecked for lack of DNA. The germline V gene encodes CDR1 SGHDT and CDR2 YYEEEE. The CDR3 extends over 13 amino acids. CDR3 residues: CASGPSGNYEQYF.

The V gene is TRBV6-5, the J gene TRBJ1-4; TCRdb's D call of TRBD1 is untestable without DNA. Germline-derived CDR1 and CDR2 are MNHEY and SVGAGI. CDR3 length: 17 residues. Here the CDR3 reads CASSYLRGGLANEKLFF.

V and J are TRBV3-1 and TRBJ1-4. From germline, CDR1 is LGHDT and CDR2 YNNKEL (reference sequence). The CDR3 contains 11 residues. The CDR3: CASSQREKLFF.

V is TRBV2 and J is TRBJ1-2; the TCRdb D gene call, TRBD1, has no DNA to confirm it. Germline V gene lookup returns CDR1 SNHLY and CDR2 FYNNEI. The CDR3 sequence is 13 residues long. CDR3 sequence reads: CASRIDRGHGYTF.

This rearrangement joins TRBV3-1 to TRBJ1-2. From germline, CDR1 is LGHDT and CDR2 YNNKEL (reference sequence). CDR3 length: 11 amino acids. The CDR3: CASTDFYGYTF. Drawing the rest from reference TRBV3-1 and TRBJ1-2, the complete variable domain is DTAVSQTPKYLVTQMGNDKSIKCEQNLGHDTMYWYKQDSKKFLKIMFSYNNKELIINETVPNRFSPKSPDKAHLNLHINSLELGDSAVYFCASTDFYGYTFGSGTRLTVV.

The chain joins TRBV30 to TRBJ1-6; absent DNA, TCRdb's TRBD1 call cannot be checked. This CDR3 has 13 residues. The germline CDR1 and CDR2 sequences are GTSNPN and SVGIG (reference sequence). The CDR3 reads CACVGHRNSPLHF.